This record concerns one T cell receptor (beta chain) sequence. The antigen is undetermined. These data are taken from a study of T cell responses to AZD1222 COVID-19 vaccine. The study, taken as a whole, reports: Scientists sampled the repertoires only once the peak T cell response had passed. Just a handful of AZD1222 recipients were seropositive at baseline.

Investigators merged groups given second doses at roughly 4 or roughly 12 weeks. This CDR3 spans 13 amino acids. The germline V and J ends were trimmed by 7 bases and 7 bases, with 16 bases remaining between them. The method was immunoSEQ multiplex PCR; TCRdb's version includes in-frame clones alone and lacks a portion of them. Of approximately 45,000 clones listed, roughly 89% are singletons. The TCR sequence derives from an adult who received the AZD1222 COVID-19 vaccine. The sequencing used peripheral blood, collected 28 days after the second AZD1222 dose. The chain has TRBV12-3 or TRBV12-4 and TRBJ1-2; D unresolved. DNA of the CDR3: TGTGCCAGCACCTATTACGTGGGCGGTGGCTACACCTTC. Amino acids: CASTYYVGGGYTF.